These 3 T cell receptor beta chains originate from one sample sequenced in a study of shared clonotypes between healthy human individuals. Clones were sequenced by immunoSEQ multiplex PCR, and TCRdb holds only the in-frame ones, with some missing. The repertoire holds roughly 1,800,000 clones, with roughly 94% as singletons. The naive CD8 subset, CD45RO-negative cells positively selected for CCR7, excluded terminally differentiated effector memory CD45RA+ cells. Specimen: naive CD8+ T cells sorted from blood. The receptors derive from a young man in good health.

This chain connects TRBV7-6 to TRBJ2-7; 12 nucleotides align to TRBD2. The germline CDR1 and CDR2 sequences are SGHVS and FNYEAQ. With V trimmed by 4 bases and J by 7 bases, 8 bases remained unmatched. This CDR3 is 15 amino acids long. The CDR3 loop reads CASSSGGLAGGEQYF. The CDR3 region has the DNA TGTGCCAGCAGCTCCGGGGGACTAGCGGGTGGTGAGCAGTACTTC.

V is TRBV6-5 and J is TRBJ2-2, with D possibly being TRBD1 (5 bases). V lost 2 bases, J lost 4 bases, and 14 bases lay in between. The germline V gene has CDR1 MNHEY and CDR2 SVGAGI. The CDR3 contains 16 residues. The CDR3 DNA sequence: TGTGCCAGCAGTTACCTCACCCAGGGTGCCACCGGGGAGCTGTTTTTT. As protein: CASSYLTQGATGELFF.

Note on this clone: The same CDR3 is also encoded by other DNA sequences in this sample. The chain has TRBV5-6 and TRBJ2-7; D gene ambiguous. The CDR3 covers 13 residues. In germline, CDR1 is SGHDT, CDR2 YYEEEE. V gave up 1 base and J gave up 0 bases, with 5 bases separating them. The CDR3 here is CASSLQSSYEQYF. CDR3 DNA sequence: TGTGCCAGCAGCTTGCAGAGCTCCTACGAGCAGTACTTC. Using reference TRBV5-6 and TRBJ2-7 for the parts outside the CDR3, the full variable domain is DAGVTQSPTHLIKTRGQQVTLRCSPKSGHDTVSWYQQALGQGPQFIFQYYEEEERQRGNFPDRFSGHQFPNYSSELNVNALLLGDSALYLCASSLQSSYEQYFGPGTRLTVT.